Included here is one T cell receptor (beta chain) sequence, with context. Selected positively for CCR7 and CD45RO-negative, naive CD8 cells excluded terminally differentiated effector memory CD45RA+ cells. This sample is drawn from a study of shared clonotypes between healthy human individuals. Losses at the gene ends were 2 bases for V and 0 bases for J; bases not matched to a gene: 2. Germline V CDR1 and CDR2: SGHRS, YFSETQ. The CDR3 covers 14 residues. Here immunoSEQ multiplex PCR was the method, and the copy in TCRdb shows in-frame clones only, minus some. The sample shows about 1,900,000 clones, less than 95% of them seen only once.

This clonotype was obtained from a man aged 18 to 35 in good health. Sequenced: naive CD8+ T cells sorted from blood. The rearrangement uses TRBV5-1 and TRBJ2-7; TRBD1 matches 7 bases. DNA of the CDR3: TGCGCCAGCAGCTTCCCAGGGGGCTCCTACGAGCAGTACTTC. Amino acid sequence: CASSFPGGSYEQYF.